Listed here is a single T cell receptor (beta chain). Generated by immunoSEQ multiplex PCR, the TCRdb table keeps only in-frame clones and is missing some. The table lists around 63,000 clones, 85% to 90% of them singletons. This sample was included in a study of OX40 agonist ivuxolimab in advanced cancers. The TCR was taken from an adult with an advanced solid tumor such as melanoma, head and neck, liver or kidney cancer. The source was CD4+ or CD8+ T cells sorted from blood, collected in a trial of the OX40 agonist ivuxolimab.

The CDR3 DNA follows: TGTGCCAGCTCGGTACAGGGGGCCCGCCTAGGCTATGGCTACACCTTC. Protein: CASSVQGARLGYGYTF. The chain recombines TRBV2 with TRBJ1-2, with TRBD1 matching 9 bases. Per germline, CDR1 SNHLY and CDR2 FYNNEI. The V and J ends lost 8 bases and 4 bases, in that order; junction bases with no gene match: 14. The CDR3 runs 16 residues.